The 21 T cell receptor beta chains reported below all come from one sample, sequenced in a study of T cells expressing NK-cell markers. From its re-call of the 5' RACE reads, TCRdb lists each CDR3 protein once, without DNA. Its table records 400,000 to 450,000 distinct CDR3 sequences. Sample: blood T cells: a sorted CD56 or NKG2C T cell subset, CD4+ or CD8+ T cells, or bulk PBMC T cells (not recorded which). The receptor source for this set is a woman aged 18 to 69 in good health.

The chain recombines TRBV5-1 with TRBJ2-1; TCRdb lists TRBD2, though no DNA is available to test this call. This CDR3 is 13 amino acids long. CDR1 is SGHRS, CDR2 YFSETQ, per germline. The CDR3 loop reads CASSPRLPDEQFF.

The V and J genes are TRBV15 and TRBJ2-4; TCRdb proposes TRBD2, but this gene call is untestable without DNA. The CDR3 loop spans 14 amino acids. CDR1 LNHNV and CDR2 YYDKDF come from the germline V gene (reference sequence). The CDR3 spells CATSFLELVNIQYF.

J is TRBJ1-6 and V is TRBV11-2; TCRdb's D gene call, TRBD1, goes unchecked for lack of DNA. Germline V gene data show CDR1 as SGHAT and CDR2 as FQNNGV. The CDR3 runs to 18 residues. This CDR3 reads CASSLMNGGRALYSPLHF.

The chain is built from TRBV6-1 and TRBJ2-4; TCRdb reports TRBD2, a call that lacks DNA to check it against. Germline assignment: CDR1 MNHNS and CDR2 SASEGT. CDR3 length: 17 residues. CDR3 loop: CASRPTLAGIAKNIQYF.

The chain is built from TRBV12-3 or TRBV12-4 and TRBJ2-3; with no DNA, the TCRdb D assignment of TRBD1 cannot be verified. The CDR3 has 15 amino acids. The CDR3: CASSFGGGTTDTQYF.

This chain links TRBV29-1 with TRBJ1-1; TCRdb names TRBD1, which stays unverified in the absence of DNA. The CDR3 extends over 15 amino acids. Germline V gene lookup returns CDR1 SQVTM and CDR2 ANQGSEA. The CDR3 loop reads CSVGGTGIRSTEAFF.

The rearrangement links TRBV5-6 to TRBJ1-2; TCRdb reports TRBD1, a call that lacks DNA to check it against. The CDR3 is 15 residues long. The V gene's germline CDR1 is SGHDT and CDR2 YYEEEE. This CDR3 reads CASSLRQGANYGYTF.

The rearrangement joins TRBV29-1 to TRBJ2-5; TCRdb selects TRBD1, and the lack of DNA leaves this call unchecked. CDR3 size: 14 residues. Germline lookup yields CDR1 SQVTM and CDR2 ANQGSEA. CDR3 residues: CSVARIQGQETQYF.

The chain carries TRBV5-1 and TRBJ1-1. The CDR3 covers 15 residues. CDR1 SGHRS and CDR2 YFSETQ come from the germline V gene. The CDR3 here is CASSLQGTWNTEAFF.

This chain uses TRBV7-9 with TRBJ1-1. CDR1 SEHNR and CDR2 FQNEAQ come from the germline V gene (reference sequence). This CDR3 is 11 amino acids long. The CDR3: CASAGNTEAFF.

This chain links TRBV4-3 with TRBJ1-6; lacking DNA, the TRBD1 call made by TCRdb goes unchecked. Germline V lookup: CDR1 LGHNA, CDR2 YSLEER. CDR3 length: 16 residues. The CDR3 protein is CASSQVGGQGQSPLHF.

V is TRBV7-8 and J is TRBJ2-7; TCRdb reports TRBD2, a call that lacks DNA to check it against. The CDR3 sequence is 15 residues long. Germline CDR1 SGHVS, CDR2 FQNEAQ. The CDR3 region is CASREGLAQAYEQYF.

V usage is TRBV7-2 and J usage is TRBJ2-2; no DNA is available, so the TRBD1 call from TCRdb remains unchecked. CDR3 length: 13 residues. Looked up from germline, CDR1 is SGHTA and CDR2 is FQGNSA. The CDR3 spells CASKSGTPGELFF.

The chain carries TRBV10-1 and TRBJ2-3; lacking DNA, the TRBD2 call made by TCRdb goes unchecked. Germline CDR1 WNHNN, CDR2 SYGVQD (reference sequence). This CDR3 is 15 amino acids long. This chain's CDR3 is CASSYTSGAPDTQYF.

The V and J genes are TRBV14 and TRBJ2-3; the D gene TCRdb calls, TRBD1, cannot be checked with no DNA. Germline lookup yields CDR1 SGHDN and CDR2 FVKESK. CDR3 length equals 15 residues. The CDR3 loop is CASTPRGGGTDTQYF.

CDR3 sequence: CASSPLGQLNTEAFF. This chain links TRBV9 with TRBJ1-1; as DNA is missing, the TRBD1 call by TCRdb cannot be tested. The CDR3 covers 15 residues. Germline V lookup: CDR1 SGDLS, CDR2 YYNGEE.

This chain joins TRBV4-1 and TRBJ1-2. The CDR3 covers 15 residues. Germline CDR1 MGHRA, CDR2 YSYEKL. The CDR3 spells CASSQERFPRYGYTF.

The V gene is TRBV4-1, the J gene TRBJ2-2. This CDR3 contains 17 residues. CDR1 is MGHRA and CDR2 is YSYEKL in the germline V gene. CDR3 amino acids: CASSQERGTANTGELFF.

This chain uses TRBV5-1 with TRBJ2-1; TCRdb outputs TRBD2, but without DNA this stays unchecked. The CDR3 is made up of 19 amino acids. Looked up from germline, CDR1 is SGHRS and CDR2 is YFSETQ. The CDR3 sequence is CASSPDTPSGGSSYNEQFF.

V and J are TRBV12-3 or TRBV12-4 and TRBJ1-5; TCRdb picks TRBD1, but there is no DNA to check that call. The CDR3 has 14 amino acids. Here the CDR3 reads CASSLGTRNQPQHF.

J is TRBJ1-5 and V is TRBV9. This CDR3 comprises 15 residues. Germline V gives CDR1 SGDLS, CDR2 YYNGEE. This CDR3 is CASSTVGESGQPQHF.